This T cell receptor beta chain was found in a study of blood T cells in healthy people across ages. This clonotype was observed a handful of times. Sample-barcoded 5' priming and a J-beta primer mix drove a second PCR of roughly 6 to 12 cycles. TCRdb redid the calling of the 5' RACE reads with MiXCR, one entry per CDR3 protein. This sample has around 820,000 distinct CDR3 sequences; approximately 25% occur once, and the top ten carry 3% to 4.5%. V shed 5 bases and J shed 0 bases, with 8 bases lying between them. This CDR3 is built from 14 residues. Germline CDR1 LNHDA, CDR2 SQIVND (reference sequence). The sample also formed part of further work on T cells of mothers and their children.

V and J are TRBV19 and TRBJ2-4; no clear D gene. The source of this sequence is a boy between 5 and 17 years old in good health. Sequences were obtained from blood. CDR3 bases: TGTGCCAGTAGTGACTCTTTAGCCAAAAACATTCAGTACTTC. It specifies CASSDSLAKNIQYF. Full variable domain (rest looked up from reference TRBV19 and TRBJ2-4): DGGITQSPKYLFRKEGQNVTLSCEQNLNHDAMYWYRQDPGQGLRLIYYSQIVNDFQKGDIAEGYSVSREKKESFPLTVTSAQKNPTAFYLCASSDSLAKNIQYFGAGTRLSVL.